The source of this TCR beta chain is a study of T cell changes during pregnancy in multiple sclerosis. The assay was immunoSEQ multiplex PCR, and TCRdb's table has in-frame clones only and misses some. This sample has roughly 86,000 clones, with almost 95% found just once. The sample here was peripheral blood, taken in the first trimester of pregnancy. This TCR was recovered from a female donor with multiple sclerosis, enrolled in a pregnancy study.

The CDR3 spells CASSFSSLNEQFF. CDR3 DNA sequence: TGTGCCAGCAGTTTCAGTTCTCTCAATGAGCAGTTCTTC. J is TRBJ2-1 and V is TRBV27, with D unclear. Trimming removed 3 bases from V and 6 bases from J, with 9 bases in between. The germline V gene encodes CDR1 MNHEY and CDR2 SMNVEV (reference sequence). There are 13 residues in the CDR3.